This record looks at one T cell receptor beta chain sequence and its context. Its antigen remains unidentified. The CDR3 has 15 residues. Trimming shortened V by 4 bases and J by 7 bases, and 16 bases separated the two germline ends. Germline CDR1 SGHDN, CDR2 FVKESK. This record belongs to a study of cytomegalovirus exposure and HLA in healthy donors. Study-level points and caveats: High specificity and sensitivity for cytomegalovirus status were reported for the classifier. A later look showed TCR association rates differing by HLA locus, highest for DRB1 and lowest for HLA-C. Later analysis reportedly placed an Asian-associated ancestry cluster below the roughly 690-donor mean in N-insertions.

The PCR employed 60 Vbeta primers together with 13 Jbeta primers. Authors' data handling: Counted up in a later analysis, unique TCR beta chains came to 65 million to 100 million, with some 9.9 million shared. Using immunoSEQ multiplex PCR, the repertoire was profiled, and TCRdb retains in-frame clones only, with some absent. That table is the source of V, J and clone size, and D and trimming were worked out from the DNA. The sample has roughly 60,000 clones, and its top ten clones hold roughly 2.1%. The chain carries TRBV14 and TRBJ1-4; TRBD1 is a possible D gene (5 bases). This receptor was taken from a woman between 18 and 29 years old in good health and CMV-seronegative. Sequencing was carried out using PBMCs. The CDR3 protein is CASSPFEYQGEKLFF. Written as DNA, the CDR3 is TGTGCCAGCAGCCCCTTCGAATACCAGGGTGAAAAACTGTTTTTT.